This entry concerns a single TCR beta chain. Its antigen has not been determined. It has no much larger one-base neighbor in the sample; base qualities were not kept. The time point label, read with the paper, signifies: 4-8 weeks after completion of therapy. Solid-organ transplant recipients with drug-resistant/recurrent cytomegalovirus were included as patients. Some eleven trial participants were selected for repertoire analysis based on availability of post-therapy peripheral blood mononuclear cells. Viable CD3+CD8+CD4- lymphocytes were sorted from PBMCs on a BD FACSAria III. The Qiagen DNeasy Kit was used to extract genomic DNA from sorted cells. Using the immunoSEQ two-step, bias-controlled multiplex PCR assay, TRB CDR3 regions were amplified from genomic DNA. Sequencing of CDR3 libraries was carried out on an Illumina NextSeq 500. On the authors' methods: The immunoSEQ Analyzer platform was used for the initial alignment and bioinformatics, which included bias normalization against synthetic CDR3 analogs. Annotation of V, D and J genes followed the definitions in the IMGT database. Further TRBV analyses used VDJtools version 1.1.10 and the R package tcR version 2.2.1.11 with default settings. For the GLIPH analysis, version 1.0 was run with default settings. For CDR3 sequences with at least 5 reads, significant changes in clonotype frequency were assessed with a 2-sided binomial test and Benjamini-Hochberg correction (alpha = 0.01). TCRdb stores this immuneACCESS table with in-frame sequences only. Part of the clones is absent; in the studies checked, under half of the shortfall reflects unresolved V genes, and no reason is known for the rest. The V and J calls and clone size come from that table; D and trimming were worked out from the DNA. For this sample there are 3,400 or so clones; around 69% appear just once. The leading ten clones occupy approximately 40% of the sample.

The data were obtained in a study of T cell therapy after organ transplantation (dated by TCRdb to the late 2010s). Background for the entire study: Autologous CMV-specific T cells, expanded in vitro for 2 to 3 weeks with a peptide pool of 30 HLA class I and II CMV epitopes, were used as therapy products. Only about 75% of the 10 patients had long-term post-therapy samples available. The median number of CMV-specific T cells given to patients was 1.92 x 10^8, delivered over 2 to 6 intravenous infusions. Of the approximately 10 patients, eight were classified as clinical responders and two were classified as nonresponders. This study was a follow-up analysis of the TRBV repertoire from an open-label phase I trial that tested autologous CMV-specific adoptive T cell therapy in people who had received solid-organ transplants. Patients were given up to 6 doses of T cells at 2-week intervals and were followed for 25 to 35 weeks after finishing therapy. Short-term post-therapy blood samples were collected 4 to 8 weeks after completion of therapy.

What the study reported, not specific to this receptor: The small number of expansions detected in nonresponders may reflect reduced sample coverage resulting from poor CD8+ T cell yield. Fold change in CD8 clonality after therapy inversely correlated with pretherapy clonality, suggesting less biased repertoires were more receptive to remodeling. The small cohort prevented assessing confounders such as concurrent antirejection and antiviral medications. Before therapy, nonresponders had marked clonal expansions, and after therapy the repertoires of nonresponders changed only minimally. Reconstitution after therapy appeared to include not only transferred clonotypes but also endogenous clonotypes that had not been detected in the therapy products.

CDR1 and CDR2, per the germline V gene, are SGHDT and YYEEEE. After removal of 5 bases from V and 1 base from J, the junction retains 10 bases not matched to a gene. The CDR3 contains 18 residues, cysteine and phenylalanine counted. Just CDR3 DNA is preserved here, 54 bases in frame from base 1. This clonotype was sampled from a human patient who had received a solid organ transplant and had CMV disease. In patients who had a transplant, some T cells may come from the graft donor. The rearrangement joined TRBV5-6 to TRBJ2-2; TRBD2 agrees with 11 junctional bases. The source material was CD8+ T cells from blood, sampled after autologous CMV-specific T cell therapy. The CDR3 region reads CASSHLVGLAGNTGELFF. The bases read TGTGCCAGCAGTCATCTCGTAGGACTAGCGGGGAACACCGGGGAGCTGTTTTTT.